This T cell receptor beta chain was recovered during a study of shared clonotypes between healthy human individuals (dated by TCRdb to the early 2020s). Background for the entire study: The cohort included a few men and a couple of women between 18 and 49 years of age. Each donor's leukapheresis produced roughly between roughly 0.9 and 9 billion PBMCs. Blood TCR repertoires of a handful of healthy adults were deeply sequenced to estimate repertoire size and the extent of clonotype sharing between individuals. For each donor, three plates each were used for CD4 naive and CD4 memory, two plates were used for CD8 naive, and one plate was used for CD8 memory. Libraries were prepared and TCR repertoires were sequenced by different laboratories using diverse techniques, in order to increase sequencing depth and limit assay-specific biases.

Study-wide findings and limitations: About 5% of naive CD4, 3.5% of naive CD8, about 2.5% of memory CD4, and 0.35% to 0.4% of memory CD8 clonotypes were shared across several donors. Compared with non-shared clonotypes, the clonotypes found in all four sorted-subset donors had higher generation probabilities. Based on pairwise subsampling, the degree of clonotype sharing among donors was expected to be affected by sequencing depth. Larger estimated clonotype richness was generally found for naive subsets than for memory subsets. Only blood was sampled, and tissue TCR repertoires likely differ from those in blood. Incomplete sequencing was indicated by rarefaction of sorted-subset datasets, despite the large sequencing depth. Because the study included only a small number of donors, the genetic and exposure-history diversity represented was limited.

TCR CDR3 regions were amplified from genomic DNA by multiplex PCR using the deep immunoSEQ assay. For each cell subset, the extracted genomic DNA was distributed evenly across all wells of several immunoSEQ 96-well plates, and each plate served as one replicate. For sorted subsets, roughly 200 ng of genomic DNA, equivalent to tens of thousands of T cell genomes, went into each replicate PCR. Purified libraries were measured with a Qubit 3.0 fluorometer, size-checked on a Bioanalyzer 2100, and measured again with the KAPA Library Quantification kit. Every immunoSEQ 96-well plate was sequenced on a dedicated single-read 150-cycle Illumina NextSeq 550 flow cell. As for the authors' bioinformatics: Because the immunoSEQ output included only junctional sequences and no quality scores, the filtering could not be the same as the filtering used for full-length reads. To assign V/J genes and CDR3, sequences were annotated against IMGT germline references using PyIR, a Python wrapper for IgBLAST v1.9. Any read was removed if the V/J assignment was weak (E-value above 1e-6), the CDR3 was missing, or the read contained stop codons, out-of-frame junctions, or ambiguous translated residues. V3J clonotypes were defined as sequences sharing the same inferred V gene, J gene, and CDR3 amino acid sequence. Percentage overlap between repertoires was computed as shared unique clonotypes divided by the size of the smaller repertoire. Three approaches were used to assess repertoire richness: RTK rarefaction, the Chao1 estimator, and Recon v2.1 estimates of unobserved clonotypes. For all TCRbeta clonotypes obtained by the gDNA method from a few donors, generation probabilities were computed with OLGA. TCRdb's version of the immuneACCESS table is confined to in-frame rearrangements and falls short of the full clone set. An unresolved V gene accounts for under half of the shortfall where checked; the remainder is of unknown origin. V, J and clone size derive from that table, while D and trimming were established from the DNA sequence. The sample table shows millions of clones, and over 85% are seen once. Together, the top ten hold under 0.45% of the sample.

Details on this clone: This receptor's antigen is unknown. Base qualities were left out, and no much larger clone turns up one base away.

The germline V gene (reference sequence) yields WNHNN for CDR1 and SYGVQD for CDR2. From cysteine to phenylalanine, the CDR3 is 15 amino acids long. Left in the record is the CDR3 DNA by itself, 45 bases read in frame from the first base. Trimming removed 5 bases from V and 3 bases from J, leaving 15 bases between the germline ends. Donors were healthy HIV-negative adults with no recently reported acute infections or vaccinations. Every donor was a Caucasian adult living in Nashville, Tennessee, USA. CD4+ T cells were enriched by magnetic negative selection, after which naive cells were positively selected on CD45RA and the negative fraction was taken as the memory subset. Blood was obtained by leukapheresis, after which PBMCs were separated by Ficoll-Histopaque density gradient centrifugation and cryopreserved in liquid nitrogen vapor phase. Analytical flow cytometry was used to check the purity and quantity of every magnetically sorted T cell population. Genomic DNA was isolated from each sorted fraction and quantified by UV absorbance on a Nanodrop 2000c.

This clonotype was sampled from a man aged 18-30 years in good health. Some clones in this sample may be carry-over from other donors' samples. The V and J segments used are TRBV10-1 and TRBJ2-3, and TRBD2 may be the D gene, going by 5 matching bases. Sequencing input: naive CD4+ T cells from PBMCs. The intended sense of this specimen's cell subset or site label: CD45RA+ positively selected. CDR3 protein: CASSPPGTGTDTQYF. The nucleotides read TGCGCCAGCAGTCCGCCGGGAACGGGAACAGATACGCAGTATTTT.